A selection of T cell receptor beta chains follows, all from one sample in a study of blood T cell repertoires in COVID-19. The repertoire was sequenced with immunoSEQ multiplex PCR; TCRdb's copy has only in-frame clones and lacks some. Of about 43,000 clones listed, roughly 82% are singletons. Sequencing was carried out using peripheral blood. The receptors come from a woman aged 55 to 70 with acute or convalescent COVID-19. Each CDR3 is given with its conserved first and last residue. The D gene is left open where the match is weak. A row's size may be missing; if present it is once, few, many or a size class.

j_call: TRBJ1-5; v_call: TRBV4-2; clone_size: -; d_call: -; cdr3_aa: CASSPGGPHVSQHF; cdr3_nt: TGTGCCAGCAGTCCGGGGGGCCCCCATGTCAGCCAGCATTTT
j_call: TRBJ2-7; v_call: TRBV7-2; clone_size: -; d_call: -; cdr3_aa: CASSPDPGGSYEQYF; cdr3_nt: TGTGCCAGCAGCCCCGACCCAGGTGGCTCCTACGAGCAGTACTTC
j_call: TRBJ1-5; v_call: TRBV5-5; clone_size: -; d_call: -; cdr3_aa: CASSPWGDSNQPQHF; cdr3_nt: TGTGCCAGCAGCCCGTGGGGGGATAGCAATCAGCCCCAGCATTTT
j_call: TRBJ2-7; v_call: TRBV7-8; clone_size: -; d_call: TRBD2; cdr3_aa: CASSLTRTSGLGEQYF; cdr3_nt: TGTGCCAGCAGCTTAACTAGGACTAGCGGCTTAGGTGAGCAGTACTTC
j_call: TRBJ1-4; v_call: TRBV11-2; clone_size: -; d_call: -; cdr3_aa: CASSLHRTNEKLFF; cdr3_nt: TGTGCCAGCAGCTTACACAGGACTAATGAAAAACTGTTTTTT
j_call: TRBJ1-2; v_call: TRBV15; clone_size: -; d_call: -; cdr3_aa: CATSRTGYGYTF; cdr3_nt: TGTGCCACCAGCAGGACTGGCTATGGCTACACCTTC
j_call: TRBJ1-4; v_call: TRBV27; clone_size: -; d_call: TRBD1; cdr3_aa: CASRPDRVNEKLFF; cdr3_nt: TGTGCCAGCAGGCCCGACAGGGTTAATGAAAAACTGTTTTTT
j_call: TRBJ1-3; v_call: TRBV5-1; clone_size: -; d_call: -; cdr3_aa: CASSLAGSGNTIYF; cdr3_nt: TGCGCCAGCAGCTTGGCCGGCTCTGGAAACACCATATATTTT
j_call: TRBJ2-7; v_call: TRBV2; clone_size: -; d_call: -; cdr3_aa: CATNRDTLSYEQYF; cdr3_nt: TGTGCCACAAACCGGGACACACTCTCCTACGAGCAGTACTTC
j_call: TRBJ2-5; v_call: TRBV7-2; clone_size: -; d_call: TRBD2; cdr3_aa: CASSPGARGGNQETQYF; cdr3_nt: TGTGCCAGCAGCCCCGGCGCCCGGGGGGGCAACCAAGAGACCCAGTACTTC
j_call: TRBJ1-1; v_call: TRBV5-4; clone_size: once; d_call: TRBD1; cdr3_aa: CASSEGAGATEAFF; cdr3_nt: TGTGCCAGCAGCGAGGGGGCAGGGGCCACTGAAGCTTTCTTT
j_call: TRBJ2-1; v_call: TRBV5-1; clone_size: -; d_call: -; cdr3_aa: CASSLEARGTYEQFF; cdr3_nt: TGCGCCAGCAGCTTGGAGGCTAGGGGCACGTATGAGCAGTTCTTC
j_call: TRBJ2-1; v_call: TRBV4-1; clone_size: -; d_call: TRBD2; cdr3_aa: CASSQVALERGHYNEQFF; cdr3_nt: TGCGCCAGCAGCCAAGTAGCGTTGGAGCGGGGGCACTACAATGAGCAGTTCTTC
j_call: TRBJ1-5; v_call: TRBV2; clone_size: -; d_call: TRBD1; cdr3_aa: CASSSDRGLQPQHF; cdr3_nt: TGTGCCAGCAGTTCCGACAGGGGGCTTCAGCCCCAGCATTTT
j_call: TRBJ2-7; v_call: TRBV19; clone_size: -; d_call: TRBD2; cdr3_aa: CASSATGGYEQYF; cdr3_nt: TGTGCCAGTAGTGCTACGGGGGGCTACGAGCAGTACTTC
j_call: TRBJ2-7; v_call: TRBV7-9; clone_size: once; d_call: TRBD1; cdr3_aa: CASSLFTGTGGNEQYF; cdr3_nt: TGTGCCAGCAGCTTATTCACCGGGACAGGGGGCAACGAGCAGTACTTC
j_call: TRBJ2-7; v_call: TRBV19; clone_size: -; d_call: TRBD1; cdr3_aa: CASSIGIVWGQGSNEQYF; cdr3_nt: TGTGCCAGTAGTATAGGAATAGTTTGGGGACAGGGGAGCAACGAGCAGTACTTC
j_call: TRBJ2-2; v_call: TRBV7-2; clone_size: -; d_call: -; cdr3_aa: CASSSAGASGELFF; cdr3_nt: TGTGCCAGCAGCTCCGCGGGGGCTTCCGGGGAGCTGTTTTTT
j_call: TRBJ2-5; v_call: TRBV7-9; clone_size: -; d_call: -; cdr3_aa: CASSQNSLVGQYF; cdr3_nt: TGTGCCAGCAGCCAGAACTCCCTAGTTGGCCAGTACTTC
j_call: TRBJ2-1; v_call: TRBV7-8; clone_size: -; d_call: TRBD2; cdr3_aa: CASSPKGGGSYNEQFF; cdr3_nt: TGTGCCAGCAGCCCGAAGGGCGGGGGCTCCTACAATGAGCAGTTCTTC
j_call: TRBJ2-1; v_call: TRBV5-4; clone_size: once; d_call: -; cdr3_aa: CASSLERYNEQFF; cdr3_nt: TGTGCCAGCAGCTTGGAACGGTACAATGAGCAGTTCTTC
j_call: TRBJ1-5; v_call: TRBV12-3/TRBV12-4; clone_size: -; d_call: -; cdr3_aa: CASSVYSNQPQHF; cdr3_nt: TGTGCCAGCAGTGTATATAGCAATCAGCCCCAGCATTTT
j_call: TRBJ1-1; v_call: TRBV13; clone_size: -; d_call: -; cdr3_aa: CASSSRQVMNTEAFF; cdr3_nt: TGTGCCAGCAGCTCGAGACAGGTGATGAACACTGAAGCTTTCTTT
j_call: TRBJ2-2; v_call: TRBV4-3; clone_size: few; d_call: -; cdr3_aa: CASSQRQGYTGELFF; cdr3_nt: TGCGCCAGCAGCCAGAGGCAGGGGTACACCGGGGAGCTGTTTTTT
j_call: TRBJ1-2; v_call: TRBV11-2; clone_size: -; d_call: -; cdr3_aa: CASSLRGTLLGYTF; cdr3_nt: TGTGCCAGCAGCTTAAGGGGGACCCTCTTGGGCTACACCTTC
j_call: TRBJ1-1; v_call: TRBV12-5; clone_size: -; d_call: -; cdr3_aa: CASGYSGGGTEAFF; cdr3_nt: TGTGCTAGTGGGTATTCCGGGGGAGGCACTGAAGCTTTCTTT
j_call: TRBJ1-2; v_call: TRBV5-6; clone_size: -; d_call: -; cdr3_aa: CASSPGVRGYTF; cdr3_nt: TGTGCCAGCAGTCCGGGGGTCCGTGGCTACACCTTC
j_call: TRBJ1-1; v_call: TRBV4-1; clone_size: -; d_call: -; cdr3_aa: CASSQEPGWGGEAFF; cdr3_nt: TGCGCCAGCAGCCAAGAGCCGGGCTGGGGAGGTGAAGCTTTCTTT
j_call: TRBJ2-7; v_call: TRBV4-1; clone_size: -; d_call: TRBD1; cdr3_aa: CASSQVMGQGLSEQYF; cdr3_nt: TGCGCCAGCAGCCAAGTTATGGGACAGGGGCTCTCCGAGCAGTACTTC
j_call: TRBJ2-3; v_call: TRBV7-3; clone_size: -; d_call: TRBD1; cdr3_aa: CASSSRGQGVADTQYF; cdr3_nt: TGTGCCAGCAGTTCTAGGGGACAGGGAGTCGCAGATACGCAGTATTTT
j_call: TRBJ1-1; v_call: TRBV18; clone_size: -; d_call: -; cdr3_aa: CASSPPQGNTEAFF; cdr3_nt: TGTGCCAGCTCACCACCCCAGGGGAACACTGAAGCTTTCTTT
j_call: TRBJ1-2; v_call: TRBV6-5; clone_size: -; d_call: -; cdr3_aa: CASSYTGNYGYTF; cdr3_nt: TGTGCCAGCAGTTACACGGGAAACTATGGCTACACCTTC
j_call: TRBJ2-1; v_call: TRBV3-1/TRBV3-2; clone_size: once; d_call: TRBD2; cdr3_aa: CASSLGLADNEQFF; cdr3_nt: TGTGCCAGCAGCCTCGGACTAGCGGACAATGAGCAGTTCTTC
j_call: TRBJ2-1; v_call: TRBV29-1; clone_size: -; d_call: -; cdr3_aa: CSVERPLLDNEQFF; cdr3_nt: TGCAGCGTTGAACGGCCCTTGCTAGACAATGAGCAGTTCTTC
j_call: TRBJ1-4; v_call: TRBV7-7; clone_size: -; d_call: TRBD1; cdr3_aa: CASSSGTGYEKLFF; cdr3_nt: TGTGCCAGCAGTTCCGGGACAGGGTATGAAAAACTGTTTTTT
j_call: TRBJ2-1; v_call: TRBV9; clone_size: -; d_call: TRBD2; cdr3_aa: CASSVGVAGDNEQFF; cdr3_nt: TGTGCCAGCAGCGTCGGAGTAGCGGGAGACAATGAGCAGTTCTTC
j_call: TRBJ2-3; v_call: TRBV7-3; clone_size: -; d_call: -; cdr3_aa: CASSLTAVPIDTQYF; cdr3_nt: TGTGCCAGCAGCTTAACGGCCGTTCCCATTGATACGCAGTATTTT
j_call: TRBJ1-1; v_call: TRBV11-2; clone_size: once; d_call: -; cdr3_aa: CASSQRTAANTEAFF; cdr3_nt: TGTGCCAGCAGCCAACGGACAGCAGCGAACACTGAAGCTTTCTTT
j_call: TRBJ2-7; v_call: TRBV6-1; clone_size: -; d_call: TRBD1; cdr3_aa: CASSERGTGPSYEQYF; cdr3_nt: TGTGCCAGCAGTGAACGGGGGACAGGGCCCTCCTACGAGCAGTACTTC
j_call: TRBJ1-4; v_call: TRBV7-9; clone_size: -; d_call: -; cdr3_aa: CASSFWGLDEKLFF; cdr3_nt: TGTGCCAGCAGCTTCTGGGGGCTCGACGAAAAACTGTTTTTT
j_call: TRBJ1-3; v_call: TRBV30; clone_size: -; d_call: -; cdr3_aa: CACKGTNSGNTIYF; cdr3_nt: TGTGCCTGTAAAGGGACTAACTCTGGAAACACCATATATTTT